These T cell receptor beta chains were read from a single sample in a study of CD8 T cells in ankylosing spondylitis. Via MiXCR, TCRdb re-called the 5' RACE reads, giving one row per CDR3 protein. Of around 140,000 distinct CDR3 sequences in the sample, roughly a sixth are singletons; the top ten hold approximately 30%. The sequenced sample was blood, either unsorted or a sorted T cell fraction (not recorded which). These receptors all come from a male donor with ankylosing spondylitis. The CDR3 runs from the conserved cysteine through the conserved F or W. D genes are given only for firm matches. The size of a clone is reported for some rows only, either as once, few or many, or as a class for expanded clones.

abundance	v_gene	d_gene	j_gene	CDR3nt	CDR3aa
few	TRBV25-1	.	TRBJ2-1	TGTGCCAGCAACCGGGACCAAGACAATGAGCAGTTCTTT	CASNRDQDNEQFF
.	TRBV11-2	.	TRBJ1-3	TGTGCCAGCAGCTTAGGAGGAATCGGAAACACCATATATTTT	CASSLGGIGNTIYF
few	TRBV28	.	TRBJ2-3	TGTGCCAGCAGACTAGCTAGCCACACAGATACGCAGTATTTT	CASRLASHTDTQYF
few	TRBV10-3	.	TRBJ1-5	TGTGCCATCAGTGAACAGGCGGGGAGCAATCAGCCCCAGCATTTT	CAISEQAGSNQPQHF
.	TRBV4-1	.	TRBJ2-7	TGCGCCAGCAGCCAAGCCGGGACACCATACGAGCAGTACTTC	CASSQAGTPYEQYF
few	TRBV29-1	TRBD2	TRBJ2-5	TGCAGCGTTGCCGGGGACAGACTAGCGGAAGGACAAGAGACCCAGTACTTC	CSVAGDRLAEGQETQYF
.	TRBV9	TRBD1	TRBJ1-2	TGTGCCAGCAAACCAGACAGGGAGGGACATGGCTACACCTTC	CASKPDREGHGYTF
.	TRBV4-2	TRBD2	TRBJ2-7	TGTGCCAGCAGCCCACGACTAGCGGAATACTACGAGCAGTACTTC	CASSPRLAEYYEQYF
.	TRBV7-9	TRBD2	TRBJ2-3	TGTGCCAGCAGCTTCGGGGGGGATACGCAGTATTTT	CASSFGGDTQYF
.	TRBV4-3	.	TRBJ2-7	TGCGCCAGCAGCCAAGACCCGGAGGGCCCCTACGAGCAGTACTTC	CASSQDPEGPYEQYF
many	TRBV6-1	.	TRBJ2-3	TGTGCCAGCAGCCCGGGGTTTGCAGATACGCAGTATTTT	CASSPGFADTQYF
.	TRBV12-5	.	TRBJ2-1	TGTGCTAGTGGTTATCTAGGAGAGACAGATGAGCAGTTCTTC	CASGYLGETDEQFF
.	TRBV28	.	TRBJ2-7	TGTGCCAGGAGCCAAGCCAGCGCTATCTCCTACGAGCAGTACTTC	CARSQASAISYEQYF
few	TRBV24-1	.	TRBJ2-7	TGTGCCACCAGTGATCCACAACGGGACAACTCCTACGAGCAGTACTTC	CATSDPQRDNSYEQYF
.	TRBV28	.	TRBJ1-5	TGTGCCAGTGGCCGGCCAGGTAGCAATCAGCCCCAGCATTTT	CASGRPGSNQPQHF
few	TRBV5-8	.	TRBJ2-1	TGTGCCAGCAGCTTGGGAAATTGGGGTATCCATGAGCAGTTCTTC	CASSLGNWGIHEQFF
.	TRBV3-1	.	TRBJ2-5	TGTGCCAGCAGCCAAAGACAGGTTCAAGAGACCCAGTACTTC	CASSQRQVQETQYF
few	TRBV10-3	.	TRBJ2-7	TGTGCCATCAGTACGACATTACCAGCGGGCGAGCAGTACTTC	CAISTTLPAGEQYF
few	TRBV27	TRBD1	TRBJ1-1	TGTGCCAGCCGTTTCGGGACAGGGGGTGAAGCTTTCTTT	CASRFGTGGEAFF
.	TRBV25-1	.	TRBJ1-1	TGTGCCAGCAGTGAGAATTTGGAAGCTTTCTTT	CASSENLEAFF
.	TRBV7-3	.	TRBJ2-7	TGTGCCAGCAGCCGGGACGGTAGCTACGAGCAGTACTTC	CASSRDGSYEQYF
.	TRBV6-5	TRBD2	TRBJ2-1	TGTGCCAGCAGTTACGTGGGACTAGCGGAGGACAATGAGCAGTTCTTC	CASSYVGLAEDNEQFF
.	TRBV7-9	.	TRBJ2-1	TGTGCCAGCAGCTTGGGGGGAAGGAATGAGCAGTTCTTC	CASSLGGRNEQFF
few	TRBV7-9	.	TRBJ2-1	TGTGCCAGCTCCGACGAGGGGTATTTTCGGGAGCAGTTCTTC	CASSDEGYFREQFF
.	TRBV13	TRBD2	TRBJ2-1	TGTGCCAGCAGCTTTACTAGCGGGATCGTTAATGAGCAGTTCTTC	CASSFTSGIVNEQFF
many	TRBV12-3/TRBV12-4	.	TRBJ2-2	TGTGCCAGCAGTTTTCGGGTCATCGGGGAGCTGTTTTTT	CASSFRVIGELFF
many	TRBV4-3	.	TRBJ2-3	TGCGCCAGCAGCCAGGTATTAGCCGCAGATACGCAGTATTTT	CASSQVLAADTQYF
.	TRBV7-2	.	TRBJ2-3	TGTGCCAGCAGCTCTCTAGCGCCCCTCACAGATACGCAGTATTTT	CASSSLAPLTDTQYF
.	TRBV5-1	.	TRBJ1-1	TGCGCCAGCAGCTTGGTAGGGCCAGGGGACGCTTTCTTT	CASSLVGPGDAFF
.	TRBV28	.	TRBJ1-5	TGTGCCACGATGCAGGACGGGGGTCAGCCCCAGCATTTT	CATMQDGGQPQHF
.	TRBV9	.	TRBJ2-1	TGTGCCAGCAGCCCGGACAGATCCTACAATGAGCAGTTCTTC	CASSPDRSYNEQFF
few	TRBV4-1	.	TRBJ2-3	TGCGCCAGCAGCACGGGGCTTCCAGGCACAGATACGCAGTATTTT	CASSTGLPGTDTQYF
.	TRBV2	.	TRBJ1-1	TGTGCCAGCAGTGGGGGAGACTTGAACACTGAAGCTTTCTTT	CASSGGDLNTEAFF
few	TRBV12-3/TRBV12-4	TRBD2	TRBJ2-1	TGTGCCAGCAGCAATAGCGGGAGGGCCTCTGGGTACAATGAGCAGTTCTTC	CASSNSGRASGYNEQFF
.	TRBV6-2/TRBV6-3	TRBD2	TRBJ2-7	TGTGCCAGCAGCCCAGGGGGACTAGCAATCGAGCAGTACTTC	CASSPGGLAIEQYF
.	TRBV7-8	.	TRBJ2-7	TGTGCCAGCAGCTTAAGACTAAACCGAAACTACGAGCAGTACTTC	CASSLRLNRNYEQYF
many	TRBV5-1	TRBD2	TRBJ2-7	TGCGCCAGCAGCAAAGGGACTAGCAGCTACTCCTACGAGCAGTACTTC	CASSKGTSSYSYEQYF
many	TRBV5-1	.	TRBJ2-5	TGCGCCAGCAGGAGGGCAGGCTCGGTGCGGAAGACCCAGTACTTC	CASRRAGSVRKTQYF
few	TRBV7-6	TRBD1	TRBJ2-1	TGTGCCAGCAGCCCCGGACAGGGATGGAATGAGCAGTTCTTC	CASSPGQGWNEQFF
few	TRBV4-2	.	TRBJ1-1	TGTGCCAGCAGCCAAGGGGCAAGGGCTCTAGGCACTGAAGCTTTCTTT	CASSQGARALGTEAFF
few	TRBV29-1	TRBD2	TRBJ2-5	TGCAGCGTTCGGGGCGGGAGTTTTATAGAGACCCAGTACTTC	CSVRGGSFIETQYF
few	TRBV27	.	TRBJ2-7	TGTGCCAGCAGTTTAGGGCCCCCTGTGGGGGGGCCCTACGAGCAGTACTTC	CASSLGPPVGGPYEQYF
.	TRBV28	.	TRBJ1-5	TGTGCCAGCAGTTCCATCATAGCCCTTAGCAATCAGCCCCAGCATTTT	CASSSIIALSNQPQHF
.	TRBV6-5	.	TRBJ1-5	TGTGCCAGCAGTGACTCGGGGTACAGCAATCAGCCCCAGCATTTT	CASSDSGYSNQPQHF
few	TRBV27	.	TRBJ2-3	TGTGCCAGCAGTTTAAACAGGGATACAGATACGCAGTATTTT	CASSLNRDTDTQYF
.	TRBV9	TRBD1	TRBJ2-7	TGTGCCAGCAGCGCTTCCGGGACAGGGGGGCTCGAGCAGTACTTC	CASSASGTGGLEQYF
.	TRBV27	.	TRBJ1-1	TGTGCCAGCAGTTTAGGGCCTATGAACACTGAAGCTTTCTTT	CASSLGPMNTEAFF
.	TRBV6-2/TRBV6-3	.	TRBJ2-2	TGTGCCAGCAGTTACTCGATCGGTTTCCGTAGGACCGGGGAGCTGTTTTTT	CASSYSIGFRRTGELFF
.	TRBV28	TRBD1	TRBJ2-7	TGTGCCAGCAGCTTTTATCGACAGGGGAGGTTCCACGAGCAGTACTTC	CASSFYRQGRFHEQYF
.	TRBV10-3	TRBD2	TRBJ2-7	TGTGCCATCAGTGAGGCTAGCGGGAGGAAACAGTACGAGCAGTACTTC	CAISEASGRKQYEQYF
.	TRBV6-5	TRBD2	TRBJ2-1	TGTGCCAGCAGTTACTCAGACAGCGGGAGCTCCTACAATGAGCAGTTCTTC	CASSYSDSGSSYNEQFF
.	TRBV3-1	.	TRBJ1-2	TGTGCCAGCAGCCAAGTTCAGAACGAGTTTTATGGCTACACCTTC	CASSQVQNEFYGYTF